This TCR beta chain stems from a study of blood T cell repertoires in COVID-19 (dated by TCRdb to 2019 to 2021). With regard to the full study: The collaborator samples originated in the United States, Italy and Spain and spanned the acute and convalescent phases of COVID-19. The prospective study material was composed of cDNA or gDNA derived from T cells, B-cell-depleted T cells, or PBMCs. The dataset comprised deeply sampled blood TCRbeta repertoires from subjects exposed to, actively infected with, or recovered from COVID-19. A freely available public database, intended as a resource for researchers studying the immune response to SARS-CoV-2, is where the repertoires were released. The samples were drawn from the first 160 participants of the ongoing ImmuneRACE study and from 1,254 subjects provided by 6 global collaborators. Sample metadata almost always included a de-identified subject ID, COVID-19 status, age in years and sex. Where available, HLA class I and class II types were taken from metadata supplied by the sample provider and were not determined by assay-based typing.

V and J are truncated by 0 bases and 2 bases respectively, leaving an intervening sequence of 11 bases. Including cysteine and phenylalanine, the CDR3 has 15 amino acids. Only the CDR3 DNA is retained, 45 bases long and in frame from the first base. From a lookup of the germline V gene, CDR1 and CDR2 are SGHRS and YFSETQ. General findings and caveats noted by the study authors: Clinical and demographic metadata were provided uncurated, with the amount varying by source and participant.

TCRbeta CDR3 regions were amplified from genomic DNA by means of the immunoSEQ Assay, a bias-controlled multiplex PCR. As for the authors' bioinformatics: The number of nucleated cells in each sample was estimated by amplification of reference gene primers within the assay. To quantify the absolute abundance of each unique TCRbeta CDR3 rearrangement, sequence reads were collapsed and filtered. Productive Simpson clonality was computed per sample as the square root of Simpson's diversity index over productive rearrangements. TCRdb stores this immuneACCESS table with in-frame sequences only. Part of the clones is absent; in the studies checked, under half of the shortfall reflects unresolved V genes, and no reason is known for the rest. D and trimming come from the DNA, and the V and J calls and clone size come from that table. Across this sample there are approximately 100,000 clones, with 88% seen only once. The ten biggest clones cover roughly 6% of the sample.

Collaborating institutions collected whole blood in K2EDTA tubes following their own protocols. For TCRbeta analysis, collaborators shipped samples as frozen whole blood, isolated PBMCs, or DNA extracted from either of those sample types. Comment on this clone: Its antigen is unknown. Base qualities are not recorded, but no much larger clone differs from it by a single base.

The chain is made from TRBV5-1 and TRBJ1-2, with TRBD1 perhaps the D gene, on 5 matching bases. The sample taken for sequencing was peripheral blood. The sequence was obtained from a woman between 55 and 75 years old with acute or convalescent COVID-19. This receptor has the CDR3 CASSLDPGGNYGYTF. The nucleotides are TGCGCCAGCAGCTTGGATCCGGGGGGAAACTATGGCTACACCTTC.